This TCR beta chain was identified during a study of blood T cell repertoires in COVID-19. Whole-study context: Some COVID-19 samples were acute and others convalescent; all came from the United States, Italy and Spain.

Germline V gene lookup returns CDR1 SEHNR and CDR2 FQNEAQ (reference sequence). V lost 5 bases, J lost 4 bases, and 6 bases stayed unmatched. The CDR3 length is 15 residues. TCRdb keeps only in-frame clones here, not all; method: immunoSEQ multiplex PCR. The sample shows around 93,000 clones, about 80% of them seen only once. The chain recombines TRBV7-9 with TRBJ2-1; 9 positions match TRBD2. Sequencing input: peripheral blood. The receptor was isolated from a man aged 60 to 75 with acute or convalescent COVID-19. CDR3 protein: CASSAAGGMYNEQFF. In DNA form, the CDR3 reads TGTGCCAGCAGCGCGGCGGGGGGGATGTACAATGAGCAGTTCTTC.